These 22 T cell receptor beta chains originate from one sample sequenced in a study of cytomegalovirus exposure and HLA in healthy donors. Researchers ran the PCR with 60 Vbeta and 13 Jbeta primers. TCRdb keeps only in-frame clones here, not all; method: immunoSEQ multiplex PCR. The sample contains some 140,000 clones, approximately 74% of which appear only once. Sequenced material: PBMCs. The receptors originated from a man aged 25 to 40 in good health and CMV-seronegative.

This clone occurred a few times. The CDR3, as DNA: TGCGCCAGCAGCGTCGGGACAGACTACGAGCAGTACTTC. Translation gives CASSVGTDYEQYF. The rearrangement links TRBV5-1 to TRBJ2-7, with TRBD1 matching over 7 bases. CDR3 length: 13 residues. Per the germline V gene, CDR1 is SGHRS and CDR2 is YFSETQ. V lost 4 bases and J lost 3; bases outside the gene matches: 4.

The J gene is TRBJ2-1, the V gene TRBV2; the D gene is possibly TRBD1 (6 bases). The CDR3 totals 14 residues. V was trimmed by 5 bases and J by 1 base, leaving 9 bases between them. CDR1 and CDR2 (germline): SNHLY, FYNNEI. CDR3 amino acids: CASSWTASYNEQFF. For the CDR3, the DNA is TGTGCCAGCAGTTGGACAGCGTCCTACAATGAGCAGTTCTTC.

J is TRBJ2-5 and V is TRBV9; 7 positions match TRBD1. This CDR3 spans 16 amino acids. Germline CDR1 reads SGDLS; CDR2 reads YYNGEE. J was trimmed by 5 bases and V by 4 bases; bases with no gene match: 14. CDR3 coding DNA: TGTGCCAGCAGCTCTCCAAGGGGGCCAGGGTACGAGACCCAGTACTTC. It encodes CASSSPRGPGYETQYF.

There are a few counts of this clone. The chain uses TRBV28 and TRBJ2-6; 8 bases fit TRBD2. The CDR3 totals 15 residues. J was trimmed by 4 bases and V by 6 bases; bases with no gene match: 5. Germline V gene data show CDR1 as MDHEN and CDR2 as SYDVKM. The DNA for the CDR3 is TGTGCCAGCAGCCTTAGCGGGGCCGGGGCCAACGTCCTGACTTTC. It codes for CASSLSGAGANVLTF.

J is TRBJ1-1 and V is TRBV29-1; no reliable D call. Germline CDR1 reads SQVTM; CDR2 reads ANQGSEA. The CDR3 spans 13 residues. The V gene lost 3 bases and the J gene lost 0 bases, with 8 bases spanning the gap. The chain's CDR3 is CSVESDMNTEAFF. CDR3 bases: TGCAGCGTTGAGTCAGACATGAACACTGAAGCTTTCTTT.

This sequence joins TRBV28 and TRBJ2-3; possibly TRBD2 for D (6 bases). Deletions cut 5 bases from V and 2 bases from J, with 11 bases between. Germline V gene lookup returns CDR1 MDHEN and CDR2 SYDVKM. The CDR3 has 14 amino acids. The DNA for the CDR3 is TGTGCCAGCAGTCTAACGGGGGACACAGATACGCAGTATTTT. The encoded protein is CASSLTGDTDTQYF.

J is TRBJ2-5 and V is TRBV6-1, with D uncertain. Trimming took off 6 bases at V and 4 bases at J, with 18 bases between the two ends. The CDR3 is made up of 15 amino acids. Germline lookup yields CDR1 MNHNS and CDR2 SASEGT. CDR3 sequence reads: CASSADRSSVETQYF. The CDR3 nucleotides are TGTGCCAGCAGCGCCGATCGAAGCTCTGTAGAGACCCAGTACTTC.

The chain joins TRBV28 to TRBJ2-4; D may be TRBD1 (7 bases). Per the germline V gene, CDR1 is MDHEN and CDR2 is SYDVKM. Trimming left V 6 bases short and J 1 base short, with 10 bases between. The CDR3 covers 14 residues. The CDR3 here is CASRAGGAKNIQYF. The CDR3 bases are TGTGCCAGCAGGGCAGGGGGGGCCAAAAACATTCAGTACTTC. Full variable domain (outside the CDR3, taken from reference TRBV28 and TRBJ2-4): DVKVTQSSRYLVKRTGEKVFLECVQDMDHENMFWYRQDPGLGLRLIYFSYDVKMKEKGDIPEGYSVSREKKERFSLILESASTNQTSMYLCASRAGGAKNIQYFGAGTRLSVL.

V and J are TRBV5-1 and TRBJ2-7; D might be TRBD1 (5 bases). The CDR3 totals 15 residues. Germline-derived CDR1 and CDR2 are SGHRS and YFSETQ. V lost 4 bases and J 3 bases, leaving 17 bases between the germline ends. The CDR3 DNA sequence: TGCGCCAGCAGCCCCCCTGGGGCAGAATACTACGAGCAGTACTTC. Amino acids: CASSPPGAEYYEQYF. Complete variable domain (other parts from reference TRBV5-1 and TRBJ2-7): KAGVTQTPRYLIKTRGQQVTLSCSPISGHRSVSWYQQTPGQGLQFLFEYFSETQRNKGNFPGRFSGRQFSNSRSEMNVSTLELGDSALYLCASSPPGAEYYEQYFGPGTRLTVT.

This sequence joins TRBV28 and TRBJ2-1; a possible D gene is TRBD1 (5 bases). The CDR3 totals 15 residues. Germline V gene data show CDR1 as MDHEN and CDR2 as SYDVKM. The V and J ends lost 1 base and 2 bases respectively, with 9 bases between them. Here the CDR3 DNA reads TGTGCCAGCAGTTTATCAGGGCTTGCCTACAATGAGCAGTTCTTC. This encodes CASSLSGLAYNEQFF.

The chain has TRBV29-1 and TRBJ2-7; D possibly corresponds to TRBD2 (5 bases). Trimming removed 3 bases at V and 5 bases at J, with 14 bases between. The CDR3 consists of 13 residues. In germline, CDR1 is SQVTM, CDR2 ANQGSEA. DNA of the CDR3: TGCAGCGTTGAGACGGGAAATCGGCACGAGCAGTACTTC. Translation: CSVETGNRHEQYF.

This sequence joins TRBV4-3 and TRBJ2-5; 9 bases agree with TRBD2. The CDR3 covers 20 residues. Germline V lookup: CDR1 LGHNA, CDR2 YSLEER. V lost 0 bases and J lost 5; bases outside the gene matches: 19. CDR3 coding DNA: TGCGCCAGCAGCCAAGATCCCGGGGGCGGGGGGGCCGCCCTGTGGGAGACCCAGTACTTC. Amino acids: CASSQDPGGGGAALWETQYF.

Points on this clone: One junction end does not reproduce the germline sequence, and a read error may be involved. The chain joins TRBV7-9 to TRBJ1-1, with D possibly being TRBD1 (5 bases). This CDR3 has 12 amino acids. Germline assignment: CDR1 SEHNR and CDR2 FQNEAQ (reference sequence). CDR3: CSSMRGLTEAFF. The DNA of the CDR3 is TGTTCCAGCATGCGGGGACTAACTGAAGCTTTCTTT.

The chain recombines TRBV7-9 with TRBJ2-6, with D hard to call. Germline assignment: CDR1 SEHNR and CDR2 FQNEAQ (reference sequence). V shed 4 bases and J shed 0 bases, with 16 bases lying between them. This CDR3 has 18 amino acids. CDR3 loop: CASSSPPRWNSGANVLTF. In nucleotides, the CDR3 is TGTGCCAGCAGCTCGCCGCCGAGGTGGAACTCTGGGGCCAACGTCCTGACTTTC.

About this clone itself: Its ends do not fully match the called genes, so a read error is possible. The chain recombines TRBV2 with TRBJ2-2, with a tentative D call TRBD2 (6 bases). CDR1 is SNHLY and CDR2 is FYNNEI in the germline V gene. The CDR3 loop spans 13 amino acids. The CDR3 sequence is CASSLKNTGGLFF. Written as DNA, the CDR3 is TGTGCCAGCAGTTTAAAGAACACCGGGGGGCTGTTTTTT.

This clone was detected a few times. The chain employs TRBV6-1 and TRBJ2-5; 9 bases agree with TRBD2. The V gene end was trimmed by 7 bases and the J gene end by 5 bases; junction bases not matched to a gene: 8. The CDR3 is 14 residues long. CDR1 MNHNS and CDR2 SASEGT come from the germline V gene. The CDR3 sequence: CASTLSGGQETQYF. The CDR3 DNA reads TGTGCCAGCACCCTAAGCGGGGGGCAGGAGACCCAGTACTTC.

As DNA, the CDR3 is TGTGCCAGCAGAGGGAGAGAGGACAGTAAAGAGACCCAGTACTTC. This encodes CASRGREDSKETQYF. This chain connects TRBV11-2 to TRBJ2-5, with D possibly being TRBD1 (6 bases). V was cut by 6 bases and J by 3 bases, with 17 bases left in between. Germline CDR1 and CDR2: SGHAT and FQNNGV. The CDR3 loop spans 15 amino acids.

The chain joins TRBV2 to TRBJ2-5, with D unresolved. The tail of the sequence fits TRBJ2-7 better, so the J call may be wrong. The CDR3 runs 12 residues. CDR1 is SNHLY and CDR2 is FYNNEI in the germline V gene. CDR3 sequence: CASSADGYEQYF. CDR3 sequence (DNA): TGTGCCAGCAGTGCCGACGGGTACGAGCAGTACTTC.

As DNA, the CDR3 is TGTGCCAGCAGCTTAGCGGCTAGCGGGGGGCCCCGCGAGCAGTACTTC. Its protein is CASSLAASGGPREQYF. The rearrangement uses TRBV7-2 and TRBJ2-7; 11 bases align to TRBD2. V lost 0 bases, J lost 6 bases, and 7 bases stayed unmatched. CDR1 and CDR2 from the germline V gene are SGHTA and FQGNSA. The CDR3 runs 16 residues.

The chain combines TRBV10-3 with TRBJ2-1, with TRBD2 matching over 9 bases. Germline V gives CDR1 ENHRY, CDR2 SYGVKD. With 5 bases clipped from V and 7 bases from J, the junction kept 9 bases outside the gene matches. CDR3 length equals 15 residues. The CDR3 reads CAISPRGGLVNEQFF. The CDR3 DNA follows: TGTGCCATCAGTCCGCGGGGGGGCTTGGTAAATGAGCAGTTCTTC.

The V gene is TRBV15, the J gene TRBJ1-5; D ambiguous. The length of the CDR3 is 17 residues. Trimming removed 5 bases at V and 9 bases at J, with 26 bases between. Per the germline V gene, CDR1 is LNHNV and CDR2 is YYDKDF (reference sequence). The CDR3 bases are TGTGCCACCAGCCCCAGATTTTGGCAAATCGCCAAGTGGCCCCAGCATTTT. The encoded protein is CATSPRFWQIAKWPQHF.

The chain links TRBV30 to TRBJ1-1; no firm D call. Trimming removed 4 bases from V and 0 bases from J, with 12 bases in between. The CDR3 extends over 14 amino acids. Germline values: CDR1 GTSNPN, CDR2 SVGIG (reference sequence). As DNA, the CDR3 is TGTGCCTGGAAGGTTCTGGGAGTGAACACTGAAGCTTTCTTT. This encodes CAWKVLGVNTEAFF. The complete variable domain, with remaining parts taken from reference TRBV30 and TRBJ1-1, reads SQTIHQWPATLVQPVGSPLSLECTVEGTSNPNLYWYRQAAGRGLQLLFYSVGIGQISSEVPQNLSASRPQDRQFILSSKKLLLSDSGFYLCAWKVLGVNTEAFFGQGTRLTVV.